This T cell receptor beta chain appears in the sequencing data of a study of Graves' ophthalmopathy and Graves' hyperthyroidism. As for the study in general: Researchers obtained peripheral blood at initial diagnosis, before any treatment had begun.

This clonotype came up many times. Exclusion criteria comprised other autoimmune diseases, uncontrolled infections, pregnancy or lactation in patients. RNA transcripts were the source from which TCR beta CDR3 regions were amplified. RT-PCR was first run with HTBI primers, then multiplex PCR in a second round. MiXCR, run by TCRdb on the multiplex PCR reads, gives a single entry per CDR3 protein. Of 150,000 or so distinct CDR3 sequences in the sample, about two fifths were seen once. V was trimmed by 6 bases and J by 0 bases, leaving 11 bases between them. This CDR3 contains 14 residues. The rearrangement uses TRBV12-3 or TRBV12-4 and TRBJ1-1; weak D call: TRBD1 (5 bases). Sequencing was performed on peripheral blood. The sequence was collected from a man aged 25-45 years with Graves' ophthalmopathy. The CDR3 nucleotides read TGTGCCAGCAGGAGGGGACCGTTGAACACTGAAGCTTTCTTT. Translating gives CASRRGPLNTEAFF.